The TCR beta chain described here comes from a study of pediatric ulcerative colitis. During colonoscopy, one to two rectal pinch biopsies were collected. Worth noting for this clone: Antigen: not known.

Study results and caveats: Rectal pinch biopsies may have included blood-derived T cells, especially in patients with overt colitis. Acute severe colitis showed lower rectal diversity from clonal expansions.

Assay used: immunoSEQ multiplex PCR; TCRdb lists only in-frame clones, some missing. The sample carries roughly 19,000 clones, 70% to 85% recorded once. The germline CDR1 and CDR2 sequences are KGHSH and LQKENI. The CDR3 is made up of 15 amino acids. V trimming: 6 bases; J trimming: 2 bases; junction bases outside the gene matches: 10. The specimen was gut tissue. The V gene is TRBV18, the J gene TRBJ2-7, with 7 bases identical to TRBD2. The source of this sequence is a boy younger than 18 with moderate ulcerative colitis. This chain's CDR3 is CASSPGLVVAYEQYF. The DNA of the CDR3 is TGTGCCAGCTCTCCTGGACTAGTCGTGGCCTACGAGCAGTACTTC.